The clone carrying this T cell receptor beta chain was seen many times. These data originate in a study of T cells after yellow fever vaccination. Study-level information: EM, EMRA, CM and Tscm memory subsets were separated by sorting (using CD3, CD45RA, CCR7 and CD95). Study findings and constraints: Almost all vaccine-responding clonotypes were not detected in the sorted memory subsets at the day 0 time point. Most primary-vaccination clones recurred post-booster (approximately 95% CD4, roughly 91% CD8).

Per the germline V gene, CDR1 is MNHEY and CDR2 is SVGEGT. The CDR3 totals 14 residues. The V gene lost 5 bases and the J gene lost 9 bases, with 16 bases spanning the gap. UMIs and a universal primer site were added when TCR cDNA was made by 5'RACE template switching. MiXCR, applied by TCRdb to the 5' RACE reads, yields one record per CDR3 protein. The sample includes 20,000 to 30,000 distinct CDR3 sequences, 4.5% to 5.5% of them seen just once. The chain has TRBV6-2 or TRBV6-3 and TRBJ2-2; TRBD2 might be the D (8 bases). The receptor was derived from a man aged 25-45 years who received the YFV17D yellow fever vaccine. The sample in question was PBMCs, either bulk or a sorted T-cell subset (CD4+, CD8+, memory, or dextramer-sorted; not recorded which), obtained 15 days after the yellow fever booster vaccination. The CDR3 region has the DNA TGTGCCAGCAGTCCGACAGGGACTAGTAGGGAGCTGTTTTTT. Translating it yields CASSPTGTSRELFF.